This entry is about one T cell receptor (beta chain). Its antigen remains unknown. This sample is drawn from a study of molecular identifiers for immune sequencing clone quantification. Study information: The replicate experiment used RNA from roughly 18,000 or 92,000 naive CD8 cells. This RNA was split into five aliquots, and four of them were sequenced.

Overall study results and limits: Effector cells kept over 99% of their molecules in clones above 20 RNA copies, while naive cells kept under 1% there. Sharing of a barcode by identical TCR molecules could cause highly expanded clone sizes to be underestimated.

The authors built bulk TCR libraries by previously described methods with listed TCR primers. In TCRdb, the PCR reads were re-called with MiXCR into one record per CDR3 protein. The sample has 490,000 or so distinct CDR3 sequences; 25% are singletons. Sequencing was carried out using naive CD8+ T cells from blood, with Jurkat cell RNA spiked in. Documented subset: FACS-sorted CD8+CD4-CCR7+CD45RA+ naive T cells. This TCR derives from a human donor in good health. Some libraries in this study had Jurkat cell RNA spiked in.

The CDR3 region is CASSLQGAADTQYF. CDR3 nucleotides: TGTGCCAGCAGCTTACAGGGGGCTGCAGATACGCAGTATTTT. V usage is TRBV9 and J usage is TRBJ2-3; TRBD1 matches at 9 bases. Germline lookup yields CDR1 SGDLS and CDR2 YYNGEE. V lost 4 bases to trimming and J lost 4 bases; unmatched junction nucleotides: 4. This CDR3 spans 14 amino acids.